Listed below are T cell receptor beta chains from one sample, sequenced in a study of T cells in Graves' hyperthyroidism and ophthalmopathy. Each CDR3 protein is one row after TCRdb ran MiXCR on the multiplex PCR reads. The repertoire holds about 55,000 distinct CDR3 sequences, with about 50% as singletons. Sequencing input: blood. The receptors come from a woman aged 55 to 70 with Graves' ophthalmopathy. Both conserved end residues are part of each CDR3. A D gene is named only where the DNA matches it firmly. Size is stated for part of the rows, as once, few or many counts, or as a class when the clone is expanded.

TRBV10-3,TRBJ2-3,.,few,14,TGTGCCATCAGTGTTCAGGGTAACACAGATACGCAGTATTTT,CAISVQGNTDTQYF
TRBV4-1,TRBJ2-3,.,many,14,TGCGCCAGCAGCAAGCTCGGGGGCACAGATACGCAGTATTTT,CASSKLGGTDTQYF
TRBV19,TRBJ1-1,.,many,15,TGTGCCAGTAGTAGGCCAGGGCGGAGGAACACTGAAGCTTTCTTT,CASSRPGRRNTEAFF
TRBV3-1,TRBJ2-1,.,many,13,TGTGCCAGCAGCCAAATGGAGTACAATGAGCAGTTCTTC,CASSQMEYNEQFF
TRBV9,TRBJ2-3,TRBD1,.,16,TGTGCCAGCAGCGGGAAAGGACAGGGGGCAACAGATACGCAGTATTTT,CASSGKGQGATDTQYF
TRBV5-4,TRBJ2-3,TRBD2,.,15,TGTGCCAGCGCCAACAGCGGGGGGGCCGGAGATACGCAGTATTTT,CASANSGGAGDTQYF
TRBV20-1,TRBJ2-5,TRBD1,.,13,TGCGGTGCAGACAGGGGGGCCGGAGAGACCCAGTACTTC,CGADRGAGETQYF
TRBV2,TRBJ1-5,.,.,14,TGTGCCAGCACCGGCTTACTTAGCAATCAGCCCCAGCATTTT,CASTGLLSNQPQHF
TRBV7-9,TRBJ1-1,.,.,16,TGTGCCAGCAGCCCCCGCCTACAGAGCATGAACACTGGAGCTTTCTTT,CASSPRLQSMNTGAFF
TRBV2,TRBJ1-4,TRBD1,.,14,TGTGCCAGCATGGGGGACAGGGCGAAAGAAAAACTGTTTTTT,CASMGDRAKEKLFF
TRBV4-2,TRBJ2-1,TRBD2,many,16,TGTGCCAGCAGCCAAGACGGGACTAGCTCCTACAATGAGCAGTTCTTC,CASSQDGTSSYNEQFF
TRBV2,TRBJ2-1,TRBD2,.,16,TGTGCCAGCAGGAAACACCAAGCGGGGGACCACAATGAGCAGTTCTTC,CASRKHQAGDHNEQFF
TRBV12-3/TRBV12-4,TRBJ2-7,TRBD1,.,15,TGTGCCAGCAGTTTAGGGACAGGGGCAGACTACGAGCAGTACTTC,CASSLGTGADYEQYF
TRBV7-2,TRBJ2-1,.,.,15,TGTGCCAGCAGCTTTGGAGGGCCCCGCTACAATGAGCAGTCCTTC,CASSFGGPRYNEQSF
TRBV6-6,TRBJ2-6,.,.,16,TGTGCCAGCATAGGGGTGGGGGCGCCGCCAAAAGACACTGAAGCTTTC,CASIGVGAPPKDTEAF
TRBV19,TRBJ2-7,.,many,14,TGTGCCAGTAGTATGGGAGGGGGCGGCTACGAGCAGTACTTC,CASSMGGGGYEQYF
TRBV4-1,TRBJ2-7,.,many,15,TGCGCCAGCAGCCCGACCCGACAGGAAATATACGAGCAGTACTTC,CASSPTRQEIYEQYF
TRBV9,TRBJ1-2,.,.,17,TGTGCCAGCAGCGTAGGTCCAGGGGATGGGGAAAGTTATGGCTACACCTTC,CASSVGPGDGESYGYTF
TRBV28,TRBJ2-5,TRBD2,many,14,TGTGCCAGCAGTTTAAGGGAGGGCGTGGAGACCCAGTACTTC,CASSLREGVETQYF
TRBV20-1,TRBJ2-5,TRBD1,many,17,TGCAGTGCTAGAGATCGCTTGTTAGGGACAGAGAAAGAGACCCAGTACTTC,CSARDRLLGTEKETQYF
TRBV19,TRBJ2-6,TRBD2,.,15,TGTGCCAGTGCCAGCGGGGCACCCCGCCCAATCGTCCTGACTTTC,CASASGAPRPIVLTF
TRBV4-2,TRBJ2-7,TRBD1,.,15,TGTGCCAGCAGCCAGACAGGGGGAGGATCGGGGGAGCAGTACTTC,CASSQTGGGSGEQYF
TRBV6-2/TRBV6-3,TRBJ2-2,TRBD1,many,17,TGTGCCAGCAGTGACAGGGGTCATTCACCGAACACCGGGGAGCTGTTTTTT,CASSDRGHSPNTGELFF
TRBV20-1,TRBJ2-7,TRBD1,medium-sized,14,TGCAGTGCTAGAGAGGGACAGGGGATTTACGAGCAGTACTTC,CSAREGQGIYEQYF
TRBV19,TRBJ2-3,.,many,13,TGTGCCAGTAGTAGGTGGGAGAGGGATACGCAGTATTTT,CASSRWERDTQYF
TRBV24-1,TRBJ1-2,.,.,14,TGTGACACCAGTGATACGACAAGCAACTATGACTACACCTTC,CDTSDTTSNYDYTF
TRBV5-1,TRBJ2-5,TRBD1,.,15,TGCGCCAGCCACCCCGGGACAGGGGGGAGGGAGACCCAGTACTTC,CASHPGTGGRETQYF
TRBV12-5,TRBJ1-6,.,many,17,TGTGCTAGTGGTTTGGTTACAGGGCTCAGTTGGAATTCACCCCTCCACTTT,CASGLVTGLSWNSPLHF